Described below is a single T cell receptor (beta chain) sequence and its context. This clonotype showed up just a few times. Its antigen target is currently unknown. Base qualities were left out, and no much larger clone turns up one base away. This entry comes from a study of tumor-infiltrating lymphocytes in oesophageal squamous cell carcinoma (dated by TCRdb to the mid-2010s). The library was built by means of PCR. For sequencing, an Illumina HiSeq 2000 was employed. The public reads were quality trimmed at Q25 with fastp and then assembled into clones with MiXCR by TCRdb, keeping productive beta chains. Every CDR3 protein is listed once, alongside the most common genes and DNA of its rows. The sample table holds about 20,000 distinct CDR3 sequences, of which 40% to 50% were seen once. The ten largest make up about 13% of the sample. Including cysteine and phenylalanine, the CDR3 has 16 amino acids. The CDR3 DNA has 48 bases and is translated from base 1. Taken from the germline V gene, the CDR1 and CDR2 loops are KGHDR and SFDVKD. Unmatched junction bases come to 6, with V trimmed by 6 bases and J by 2 bases.

The sequencing input was normal esophageal tissue next to the tumor. Rearrangement joined TRBV24-1 to TRBJ2-1; 10 bases in between match TRBD2. This sequence originates from a male donor with esophageal squamous cell carcinoma. The DNA reads as follows: TGTGCCACCAGTTCACGGACTAGCGGAACCTACAATGAGCAGTTCTTC. The resulting protein is CATSSRTSGTYNEQFF.